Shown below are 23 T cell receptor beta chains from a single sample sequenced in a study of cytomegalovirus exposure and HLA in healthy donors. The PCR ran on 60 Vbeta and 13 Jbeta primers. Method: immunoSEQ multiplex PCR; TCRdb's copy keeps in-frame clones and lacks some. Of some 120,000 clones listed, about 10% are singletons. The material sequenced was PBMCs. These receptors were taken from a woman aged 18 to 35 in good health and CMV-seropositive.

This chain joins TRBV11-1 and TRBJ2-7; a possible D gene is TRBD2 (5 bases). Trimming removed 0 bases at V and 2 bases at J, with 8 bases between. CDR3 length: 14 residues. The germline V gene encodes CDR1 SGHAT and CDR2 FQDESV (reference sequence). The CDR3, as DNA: TGTGCCAGCAGCTTAGCGGGAGAGACCTACGAGCAGTACTTC. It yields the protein CASSLAGETYEQYF. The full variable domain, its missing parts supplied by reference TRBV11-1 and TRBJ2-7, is EAEVAQSPRYKITEKSQAVAFWCDPISGHATLYWYRQILGQGPELLVQFQDESVVDDSQLPKDRFSAERLKGVDSTLKIQPAELGDSAMYLCASSLAGETYEQYFGPGTRLTVT.

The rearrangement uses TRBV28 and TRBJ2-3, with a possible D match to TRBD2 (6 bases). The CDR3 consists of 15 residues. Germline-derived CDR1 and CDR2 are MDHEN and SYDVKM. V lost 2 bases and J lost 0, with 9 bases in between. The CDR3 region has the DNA TGTGCCAGCAGTTTAAGTAGCGGTAGCACAGATACGCAGTATTTT. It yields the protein CASSLSSGSTDTQYF.

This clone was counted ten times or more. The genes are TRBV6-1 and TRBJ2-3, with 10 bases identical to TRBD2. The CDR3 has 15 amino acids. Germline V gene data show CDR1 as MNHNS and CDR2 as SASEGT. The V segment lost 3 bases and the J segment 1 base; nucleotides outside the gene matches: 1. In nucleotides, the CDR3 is TGTGCCAGCAGTGACCTAGCGGGAGGCACAGATACGCAGTATTTT. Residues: CASSDLAGGTDTQYF.

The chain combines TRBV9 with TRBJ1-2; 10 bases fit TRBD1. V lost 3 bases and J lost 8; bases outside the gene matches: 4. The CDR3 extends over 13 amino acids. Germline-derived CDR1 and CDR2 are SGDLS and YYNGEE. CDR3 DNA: TGTGCCAGCAGCGGGACAGGGGGTGAAGGCTACACCTTC. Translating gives CASSGTGGEGYTF.

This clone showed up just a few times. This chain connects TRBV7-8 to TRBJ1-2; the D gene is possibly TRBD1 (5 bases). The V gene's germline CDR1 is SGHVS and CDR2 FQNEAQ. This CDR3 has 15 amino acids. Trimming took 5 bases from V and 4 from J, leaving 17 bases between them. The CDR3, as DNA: TGTGCCAGCAGCCATCAGGGAAGGCAGTCCTATGGCTACACCTTC. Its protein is CASSHQGRQSYGYTF. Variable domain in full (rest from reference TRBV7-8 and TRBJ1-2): GAGVSQSPRYKVAKRGQDVALRCDPISGHVSLFWYQQALGQGPEFLTYFQNEAQLDKSGLPSDRFFAERPEGSVSTLKIQRTQQEDSAVYLCASSHQGRQSYGYTFGSGTRLTVV.

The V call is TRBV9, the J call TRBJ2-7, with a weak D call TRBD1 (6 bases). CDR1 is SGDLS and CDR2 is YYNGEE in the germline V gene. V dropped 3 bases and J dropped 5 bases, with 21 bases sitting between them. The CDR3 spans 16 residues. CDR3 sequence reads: CASSAQGSGGVDEQYF. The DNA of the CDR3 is TGTGCCAGCAGCGCTCAGGGGTCAGGAGGAGTCGACGAGCAGTACTTC.

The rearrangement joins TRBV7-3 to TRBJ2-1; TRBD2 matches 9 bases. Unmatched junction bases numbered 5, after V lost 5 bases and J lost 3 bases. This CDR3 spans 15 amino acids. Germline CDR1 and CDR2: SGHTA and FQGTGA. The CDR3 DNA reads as TGTGCCAGCAGCAACGGACTAGCGAACTACAATGAGCAGTTCTTC. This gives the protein CASSNGLANYNEQFF.

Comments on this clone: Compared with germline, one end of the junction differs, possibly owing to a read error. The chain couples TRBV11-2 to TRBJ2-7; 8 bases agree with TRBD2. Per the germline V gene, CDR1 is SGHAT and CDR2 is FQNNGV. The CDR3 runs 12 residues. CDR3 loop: CASSPWEAAGDF. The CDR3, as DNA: TGTGCCAGCAGCCCTTGGGAGGCAGCGGGGGACTTC.

The CDR3 DNA sequence: TGTGCCTGGAGCCTGACAGGGCATGAGCAGTTCTTC. This sequence encodes CAWSLTGHEQFF. V gene TRBV30 combines with J gene TRBJ2-1, with 7 bases fitting TRBD1. Germline CDR1 and CDR2: GTSNPN and SVGIG (reference sequence). This CDR3 spans 12 amino acids. The ends lost 3 bases at V and 8 bases at J; junction bases unmatched: 4.

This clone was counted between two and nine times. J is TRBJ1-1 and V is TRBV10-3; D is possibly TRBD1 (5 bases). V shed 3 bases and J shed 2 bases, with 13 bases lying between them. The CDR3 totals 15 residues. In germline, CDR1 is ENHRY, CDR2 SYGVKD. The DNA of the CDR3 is TGTGCCATCAGTGATAGGGGAGGCTCAAACACTGAAGCTTTCTTT. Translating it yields CAISDRGGSNTEAFF.

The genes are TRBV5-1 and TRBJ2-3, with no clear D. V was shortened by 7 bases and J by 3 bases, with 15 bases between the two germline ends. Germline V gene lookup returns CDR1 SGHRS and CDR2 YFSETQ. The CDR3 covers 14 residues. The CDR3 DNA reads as TGCGCCAGCCTGAACAGTCCAACGACAGATACGCAGTATTTT. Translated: CASLNSPTTDTQYF.

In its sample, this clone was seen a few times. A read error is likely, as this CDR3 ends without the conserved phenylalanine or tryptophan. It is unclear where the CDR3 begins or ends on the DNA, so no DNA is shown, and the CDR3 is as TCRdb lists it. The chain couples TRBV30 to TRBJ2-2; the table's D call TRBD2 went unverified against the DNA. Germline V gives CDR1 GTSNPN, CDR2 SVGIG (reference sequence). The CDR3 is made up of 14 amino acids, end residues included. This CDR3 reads CAWSAMVWGGEMFL.

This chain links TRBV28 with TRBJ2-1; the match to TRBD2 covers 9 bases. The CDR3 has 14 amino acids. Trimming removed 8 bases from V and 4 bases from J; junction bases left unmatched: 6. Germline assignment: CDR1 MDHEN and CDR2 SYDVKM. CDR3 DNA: TGTGCCAGCCTTCCTGCGGGAGGGTACAATGAGCAGTTCTTC. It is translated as CASLPAGGYNEQFF.

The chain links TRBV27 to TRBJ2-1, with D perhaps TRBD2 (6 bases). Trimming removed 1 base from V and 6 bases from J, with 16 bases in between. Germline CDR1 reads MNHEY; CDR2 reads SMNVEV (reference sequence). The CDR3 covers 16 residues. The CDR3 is CASSLLAGPAVNEQFF. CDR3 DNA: TGTGCCAGCAGTTTATTGGCGGGGCCCGCGGTCAATGAGCAGTTCTTC.

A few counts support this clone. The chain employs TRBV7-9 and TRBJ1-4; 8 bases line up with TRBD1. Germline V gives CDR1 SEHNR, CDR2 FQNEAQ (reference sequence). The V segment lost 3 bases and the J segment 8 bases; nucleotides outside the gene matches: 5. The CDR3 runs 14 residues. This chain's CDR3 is CASSLPGGREKLFF. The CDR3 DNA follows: TGTGCCAGCAGCTTGCCAGGGGGCCGAGAAAAACTGTTTTTT.

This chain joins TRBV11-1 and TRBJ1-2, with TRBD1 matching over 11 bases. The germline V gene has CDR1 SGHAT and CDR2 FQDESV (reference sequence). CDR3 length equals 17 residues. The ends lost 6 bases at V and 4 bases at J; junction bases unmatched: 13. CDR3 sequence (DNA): TGTGCCAGCAGTAACTCCCGGACAGGGGGCTTTTTCTATGGCTACACCTTC. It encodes CASSNSRTGGFFYGYTF.

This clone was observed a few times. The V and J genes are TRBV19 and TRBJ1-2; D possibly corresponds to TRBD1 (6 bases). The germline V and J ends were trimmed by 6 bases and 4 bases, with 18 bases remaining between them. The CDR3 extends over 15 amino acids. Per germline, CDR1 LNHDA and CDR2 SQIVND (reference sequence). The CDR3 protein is CASSAGGQGVYGYTF. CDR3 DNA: TGTGCCAGTAGCGCCGGGGGGCAGGGCGTCTATGGCTACACCTTC.

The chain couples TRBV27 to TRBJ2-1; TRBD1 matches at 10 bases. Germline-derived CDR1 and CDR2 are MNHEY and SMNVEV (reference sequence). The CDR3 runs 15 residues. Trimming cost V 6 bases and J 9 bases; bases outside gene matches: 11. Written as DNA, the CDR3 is TGTGCCAGCAGGGAAGGGACAGGGGAAACGGGTGAGCAGTTCTTC. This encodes CASREGTGETGEQFF.

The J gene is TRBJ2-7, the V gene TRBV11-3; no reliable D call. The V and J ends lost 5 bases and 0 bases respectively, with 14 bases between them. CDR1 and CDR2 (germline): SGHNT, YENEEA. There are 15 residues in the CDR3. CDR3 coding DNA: TGTGCCAGCAGCCCCCCTTTGGCGGCCTCCTACGAGCAGTACTTC. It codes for CASSPPLAASYEQYF.

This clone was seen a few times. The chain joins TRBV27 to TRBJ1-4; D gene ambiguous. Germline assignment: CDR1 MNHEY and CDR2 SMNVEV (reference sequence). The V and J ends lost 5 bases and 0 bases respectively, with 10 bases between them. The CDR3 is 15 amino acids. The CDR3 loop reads CASSPAFATNEKLFF. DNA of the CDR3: TGTGCCAGCAGTCCAGCGTTTGCAACTAATGAAAAACTGTTTTTT.

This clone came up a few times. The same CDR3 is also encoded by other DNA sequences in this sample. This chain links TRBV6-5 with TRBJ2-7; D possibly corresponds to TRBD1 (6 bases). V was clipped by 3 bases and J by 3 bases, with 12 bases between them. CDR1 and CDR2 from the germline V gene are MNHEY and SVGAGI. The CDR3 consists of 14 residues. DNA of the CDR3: TGTGCCAGCAGTTATCGAGGACAGAGCTACGAGCAGTACTTC. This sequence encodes CASSYRGQSYEQYF.

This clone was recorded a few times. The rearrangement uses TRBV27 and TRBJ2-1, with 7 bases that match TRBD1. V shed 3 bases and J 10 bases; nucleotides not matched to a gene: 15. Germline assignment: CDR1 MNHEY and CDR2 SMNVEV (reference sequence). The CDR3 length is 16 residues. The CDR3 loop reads CASSFLGQDANNEQFF. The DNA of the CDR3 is TGTGCCAGCAGTTTCCTTGGACAGGACGCAAATAACGAGCAGTTCTTC.

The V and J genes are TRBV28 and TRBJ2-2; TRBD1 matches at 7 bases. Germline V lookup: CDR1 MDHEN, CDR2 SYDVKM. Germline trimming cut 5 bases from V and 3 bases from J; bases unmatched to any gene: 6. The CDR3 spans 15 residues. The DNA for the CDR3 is TGTGCCAGCAGTACAATGACAGGGTACACCGGGGAGCTGTTTTTT. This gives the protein CASSTMTGYTGELFF.